This record looks at one T cell receptor (beta chain) sequence and its context. No antigen is known for it. CDR3 length: 14 amino acids. V shed 4 bases, J shed 3 bases, and the junction held 4 bases outside the gene matches. Germline loops: CDR1 SGHTA, CDR2 FQGNSA. The data stem from a study of post-analysis software for immune sequencing data. Study findings and constraints: Patients showed TRBV5-6, TRBV5-1 and TRBV20-1 among several TRBV segments more frequent than in controls.

Unique molecular identifiers were built into the TCR beta cDNA libraries. TCRdb re-called the PCR reads with MiXCR, one entry per CDR3 protein. The table lists 450,000 to 650,000 distinct CDR3 sequences, around 40% of them singletons. The genes are TRBV7-2 and TRBJ2-7; 9 bases line up with TRBD2. This clonotype was sampled from a girl under 18 with multiple sclerosis. The sample consisted of blood. This CDR3 is CASSSGLAVYEQYF. Written as DNA, the CDR3 is TGTGCCAGCAGCTCGGGACTAGCTGTCTACGAGCAGTACTTC.